Each of the 13 T cell receptor beta chains below was sequenced from the same sample in a study of post-analysis software for immune sequencing data. The TCR beta cDNA libraries contained unique molecular identifiers. TCRdb processed the PCR reads anew with MiXCR; each CDR3 protein has one entry. Of around 400,000 distinct CDR3 sequences listed, roughly 30% are singletons. Which antigens these TCRs recognize remains unknown. The study, taken as a whole, reports: TRBV5-6, TRBV5-1 and TRBV20-1 belonged to a set of a handful of TRBV segments that were more frequent in patients than controls.

Sequencing used blood. These TCRs come from a girl between 10 and 17 years old with multiple sclerosis.

The chain uses TRBV7-9 and TRBJ2-5, with TRBD1 matching over 7 bases. CDR1 is SEHNR and CDR2 is FQNEAQ in the germline V gene (reference sequence). The J segment lost 6 bases and the V segment lost 8 bases, leaving 9 bases of the junction unmatched. This CDR3 spans 13 amino acids. The CDR3 loop reads CASGTTGKKTQYF. Here the CDR3 DNA reads TGTGCCAGCGGAACGACAGGGAAGAAGACCCAGTACTTC.

This clonotype has more than one count but fewer than ten. This chain joins TRBV7-2 and TRBJ2-3; 7 positions agree with TRBD1. The CDR3 is 18 residues long. CDR1 is SGHTA and CDR2 is FQGNSA in the germline V gene. After removal of 5 bases from V and 0 bases from J, the junction contained 14 bases not matched to a gene. The chain's CDR3 is CASSRLGTAILSTDTQYF. The CDR3 DNA sequence: TGTGCCAGCAGCCGACTCGGGACAGCTATACTTAGCACAGATACGCAGTATTTT.

This clonotype was seen a few times. CDR3 coding DNA: TGCAGCGTCGAATGGACAGGTCCATGTCGGATTGAAGCTTTCTTT. Its protein is CSVEWTGPCRIEAFF. V usage is TRBV29-1 and J usage is TRBJ1-1; 7 bases match TRBD1. The CDR3 runs to 15 residues. Trimming removed 6 bases from V and 7 bases from J; junction bases left unmatched: 17. CDR1 is SQVTM, CDR2 ANQGSEA, per germline.

On this clonotype itself: Relative to the germline gene, one junction end is altered; a read error may explain this. The chain is built from TRBV18 and TRBJ2-1, with D tentatively TRBD1 or TRBD2 (6 bases each). Germline CDR1 and CDR2: KGHSH and LQKENI. CDR3 length equals 13 residues. CDR3 protein: CVSSPRRGNEQFF. The CDR3, as DNA: TGTGTCAGCTCACCGAGGAGGGGGAATGAGCAGTTCTTC. Variable domain in full (rest from reference TRBV18 and TRBJ2-1): NAGVMQNPRHLVRRRGQEARLRCSPMKGHSHVYWYRQLPEEGLKFMVYLQKENIIDESGMPKERFSAEFPKEGPSILRIQQVVRGDSAAYFCVSSPRRGNEQFFGPGTRLTVL.

V gene TRBV15 combines with J gene TRBJ1-5; 9 positions agree with TRBD1. Looked up from germline, CDR1 is LNHNV and CDR2 is YYDKDF (reference sequence). This CDR3 contains 15 residues. V was clipped by 3 bases and J by 6 bases; unmatched bases: 6. CDR3 DNA sequence: TGTGCCACCAGCAGGGACAGGGGAGAGGGTCAGCCCCAGCATTTT. Translation: CATSRDRGEGQPQHF.

There are a few counts of this clonotype. The chain employs TRBV20-1 and TRBJ2-1, with D unresolved. The V gene lost 5 bases and the J gene lost 7 bases, with 12 bases spanning the gap. This CDR3 has 12 residues. Germline CDR1 reads DFQATT; CDR2 reads SNEGSKA (reference sequence). The CDR3 coding sequence is TGCAGTGCTCCTTCCCCTCGGAATGAGCAGTTCTTC. It is translated as CSAPSPRNEQFF.

V gene TRBV25-1 combines with J gene TRBJ2-7, with 11 bases matching TRBD1. J lost 6 bases, V lost 4 bases, and 5 bases had no gene match. Per germline, CDR1 MGHDK and CDR2 SYGVNS. The CDR3 runs to 14 residues. Here the CDR3 DNA reads TGTGCCAGCAGTGGGGACAGGGGGGCGTTCGAGCAGTACTTC. Its translation is CASSGDRGAFEQYF.

V and J are TRBV9 and TRBJ2-5; D ambiguous. Germline V gives CDR1 SGDLS, CDR2 YYNGEE. The CDR3 totals 16 residues. V shed 0 bases and J shed 4 bases, with 16 bases lying between them. The CDR3 here is CASSVGVGQRLETQYF. The CDR3 coding sequence is TGTGCCAGCAGCGTAGGGGTCGGCCAAAGGCTAGAGACCCAGTACTTC.

The rearrangement uses TRBV6-5 and TRBJ1-4; D gene uncertain. Trimming removed 5 bases at V and 0 bases at J, with 7 bases between. Germline CDR1 MNHEY, CDR2 SVGAGI. This CDR3 comprises 14 residues. The CDR3 region has the DNA TGTGCCAGCAGTGGGGAGACAACTAATGAAAAACTGTTTTTT. This gives the protein CASSGETTNEKLFF.

This chain uses TRBV12-3 or TRBV12-4 with TRBJ2-2; the D gene is possibly TRBD2 (6 bases). This CDR3 has 15 residues. Deletions cut 6 bases from V and 6 bases from J, with 17 bases between. The DNA of the CDR3 is TGTGCCAGCAGCTGGGGCGGGAATCTGGCCGGGGAGCTGTTTTTT. This codes for CASSWGGNLAGELFF.

The CDR3 reads CASSSTGNNSPLHF. CDR3 nucleotide sequence: TGTGCCAGCAGCTCGACAGGAAATAATTCACCCCTCCACTTT. The chain recombines TRBV7-2 with TRBJ1-6, with D possibly TRBD1 on 6 matching bases. The germline V gene encodes CDR1 SGHTA and CDR2 FQGNSA. With 4 bases removed from V and 5 bases from J, the gap between germline ends came to 9 bases. This CDR3 is 14 amino acids long. Using reference TRBV7-2 and TRBJ1-6 for the parts outside the CDR3, the full variable domain is GAGVSQSPSNKVTEKGKDVELRCDPISGHTALYWYRQSLGQGLEFLIYFQGNSAPDKSGLPSDRFSAERTGGSVSTLTIQRTQQEDSAVYLCASSSTGNNSPLHFGNGTRLTVT.

The rearrangement joins TRBV4-2 to TRBJ2-3; possibly TRBD1 for D (6 bases). The CDR3 covers 14 residues. V lost 0 bases, J lost 4 bases, and 8 bases lay in between. The germline gives CDR1 LGHNA, CDR2 YNFKEQ. CDR3 sequence reads: CASSQEHRADTQYF. For the CDR3, the DNA is TGTGCCAGCAGCCAAGAGCACAGGGCAGATACGCAGTATTTT.

This clonotype was detected only a few times. This CDR3 is CASVSGNYEQYF. As DNA, the CDR3 is TGTGCCAGCGTTAGCGGGAACTACGAGCAGTACTTC. The rearrangement links TRBV7-2 to TRBJ2-7; 8 nucleotides align to TRBD2. The CDR3 spans 12 residues. With 8 bases clipped from V and 3 bases from J, the junction kept 3 bases outside the gene matches. Germline V gene sequence: CDR1 SGHTA, CDR2 FQGNSA.